The next 20 T cell receptor beta chains were all read from a single sample in a study of T cells in Graves' hyperthyroidism and ophthalmopathy. Amplification yielded TCR beta CDR3 regions, with RNA transcripts as the source. RT-PCR in the first round (using the HTBI primer set) targeted the TCR CDR3. TCRdb recomputed calls from the multiplex PCR reads with MiXCR, one row per CDR3 protein. The table lists 750,000 to 950,000 distinct CDR3 sequences, roughly 37% of them singletons, with around 9.3% in the top ten. The specimen was blood. The receptors were sampled from a young man with Graves' hyperthyroidism.

About this clonotype itself: This may arise from a read error, as a much more abundant clone is one base away. This chain connects TRBV10-3 to TRBJ1-1, with TRBD1 identical over 7 bases. With V trimmed by 4 bases and J by 0 bases, 11 bases remained unmatched. CDR1 is ENHRY, CDR2 SYGVKD, per germline. The CDR3 extends over 17 amino acids. CDR3 DNA: TGTGCCATCAGTGGGTCTGGGGACAGTCCCTTGAACACTGAAGCTTTCTTT. Encoded protein: CAISGSGDSPLNTEAFF.

This clonotype turned up a few times. The chain combines TRBV7-9 with TRBJ2-2; TRBD2 might be the D (5 bases). With 6 bases removed from V and 3 bases from J, the gap between germline ends came to 17 bases. The CDR3 covers 16 residues. The germline gives CDR1 SEHNR, CDR2 FQNEAQ (reference sequence). CDR3 amino acids: CASRSLKSGYTGELFF. The DNA of the CDR3 is TGTGCCAGCAGGAGTCTCAAGAGCGGATACACCGGGGAGCTGTTTTTT.

This clonotype was picked up a small number of times. This sequence joins TRBV6-5 and TRBJ2-6, with D hard to call. CDR3 length: 16 amino acids. Per germline, CDR1 MNHEY and CDR2 SVGAGI. Trimming pared 7 bases from V and 0 bases from J, leaving 13 bases between. The CDR3 coding sequence is TGTGCCAGCAAAAGGACCTCCAGCTCTGGGGCCAACGTCCTGACTTTC. Translation gives CASKRTSSSGANVLTF.

The table lists this clonotype with many counts. CDR3 sequence: CASNGAYEQYF. The CDR3 coding sequence is TGTGCCAGCAATGGCGCGTACGAGCAGTACTTC. The rearrangement uses TRBV7-2 and TRBJ2-7; no clear D gene. The CDR3 totals 11 residues. Trimming removed 7 bases from V and 4 bases from J, with 8 bases in between. Germline CDR1 is SGHTA and CDR2 is FQGNSA.

The sample holds many counts of this clonotype. The chain has TRBV19 and TRBJ1-5, with D possibly matching TRBD1 (5 bases). The CDR3 consists of 13 residues. Looked up from germline, CDR1 is LNHDA and CDR2 is SQIVND (reference sequence). Trimming removed 3 bases at V and 3 bases at J, with 6 bases between. DNA for the CDR3: TGTGCCAGTAGTATCAGGGTCAATCAGCCCCAGCATTTT. Translating it yields CASSIRVNQPQHF.

This clonotype came up many times. This chain connects TRBV15 to TRBJ1-2; the match to TRBD1 covers 8 bases. V was clipped by 1 base and J by 5 bases; unmatched bases: 6. Germline lookup yields CDR1 LNHNV and CDR2 YYDKDF (reference sequence). The CDR3 is made up of 15 amino acids. As DNA, the CDR3 is TGTGCCACCAGCAGAGTTCAGGGGGCGCGGTATGGCTACACCTTC. The encoded protein is CATSRVQGARYGYTF.

This clonotype was counted a few times. This chain connects TRBV29-1 to TRBJ2-3; D is perhaps TRBD1 (6 bases). The germline CDR1 and CDR2 sequences are SQVTM and ANQGSEA. Trimming pared 6 bases from V and 0 bases from J, leaving 13 bases between. This CDR3 has 14 residues. The CDR3 DNA reads TGCAGCGTCCGACGAGGGGGAAGCACAGATACGCAGTATTTT. It codes for CSVRRGGSTDTQYF.

This clonotype was seen a handful of times. This CDR3 is CASSETGALYEQYF. DNA of the CDR3: TGTGCCAGCAGTGAAACAGGGGCCCTCTACGAGCAGTACTTC. The chain links TRBV2 to TRBJ2-7; TRBD1 matches 7 bases. This CDR3 is built from 14 residues. Germline CDR1 reads SNHLY; CDR2 reads FYNNEI. Losses at the gene ends were 2 bases for V and 3 bases for J; bases not matched to a gene: 4.

This chain connects TRBV2 to TRBJ2-5, with 11 bases lining up with TRBD1. J lost 2 bases, V lost 3 bases, and 5 bases had no gene match. This CDR3 spans 16 amino acids. CDR1 and CDR2 (germline): SNHLY, FYNNEI. This CDR3 reads CASSEPRDRGQETQYF. Here the CDR3 DNA reads TGTGCCAGCAGTGAGCCCCGGGACAGGGGGCAAGAGACCCAGTACTTC. Together with reference TRBV2 and TRBJ2-5, the CDR3 gives the full variable domain: EPEVTQTPSHQVTQMGQEVILRCVPISNHLYFYWYRQILGQKVEFLVSFYNNEISEKSEIFDDQFSVERPDGSNFTLKIRSTKLEDSAMYFCASSEPRDRGQETQYFGPGTRLLVL.

With regard to this clonotype: Because it lacks the conserved phenylalanine or tryptophan at the end, this CDR3 is likely a read error. The DNA is left out, because the CDR3 cannot be placed on it with certainty; the CDR3 is given as TCRdb lists it. The chain couples TRBV7-2 to TRBJ2-7; TRBD1, the D gene given by the table, was not confirmed from the DNA. Germline V gene lookup returns CDR1 SGHTA and CDR2 FQGNSA. With termini counted, the CDR3 has 8 amino acids. The CDR3 here is CASSQQAT.

At least ten counts were recorded for this clonotype. CDR3 region: CSVGQGRGNTEAFF. CDR3 nucleotides: TGCAGCGTAGGACAGGGTCGGGGGAACACTGAAGCTTTCTTT. This sequence joins TRBV29-1 and TRBJ1-1; 8 bases are shared with TRBD1. CDR1 and CDR2 (germline): SQVTM, ANQGSEA. J gave up 1 base and V 6 bases, and 7 bases lay outside the gene matches. CDR3 length equals 14 residues.

This clonotype was seen repeatedly, ten times or more. This sequence joins TRBV29-1 and TRBJ1-1; the D is unclear. V lost 8 bases and J 0 bases, leaving 10 bases between the germline ends. There are 12 residues in the CDR3. Germline values: CDR1 SQVTM, CDR2 ANQGSEA. CDR3 sequence: CSYRGVNTEAFF. CDR3 DNA: TGCAGCTACCGAGGCGTGAACACTGAAGCTTTCTTT.

This clonotype was seen repeatedly, ten times or more. The V and J genes are TRBV2 and TRBJ1-2, with D perhaps TRBD1 (5 bases). There are 12 residues in the CDR3. CDR1 and CDR2 (germline): SNHLY, FYNNEI. The V end lost 7 bases, the J end lost 7 bases, and 13 bases lay between the germline ends. The CDR3 loop reads CASTNRLAGYTF. CDR3 bases: TGTGCCAGCACTAACAGGTTAGCTGGCTACACCTTC.

The gene calls are TRBV7-9 and TRBJ1-6; a possible D gene is TRBD1 (5 bases). The germline V and J ends were trimmed by 0 bases and 10 bases, with 19 bases remaining between them. CDR3 size: 17 residues. The germline V gene encodes CDR1 SEHNR and CDR2 FQNEAQ (reference sequence). The CDR3 is CASSLARGSSGNSPLHF. The CDR3 DNA reads TGTGCCAGCAGCTTAGCGCGGGGGTCCAGCGGCAACTCACCCCTCCACTTT.

This clonotype was counted at least ten times. The chain recombines TRBV19 with TRBJ1-3, with D uncertain. The CDR3 extends over 16 amino acids. V lost 3 bases, J lost 0 bases, and 12 bases lay in between. CDR1 is LNHDA, CDR2 SQIVND, per germline (reference sequence). The CDR3 DNA reads TGTGCCAGTAGTATGTGGCGAGGAAACTCTGGAAACACCATATATTTT. Amino acid sequence: CASSMWRGNSGNTIYF.

The chain is built from TRBV7-9 and TRBJ2-3; D gene unclear. This CDR3 region has 13 residues. Trimming pared 8 bases from V and 0 bases from J, leaving 9 bases between. Per the germline V gene, CDR1 is SEHNR and CDR2 is FQNEAQ (reference sequence). The CDR3 bases are TGTGCCAGCGGAAGGGCTAGCACAGATACGCAGTATTTT. It specifies CASGRASTDTQYF.

Worth noting for this clonotype: A much larger clone differs from this one at a single base, so this may be a read error. The conserved phenylalanine or tryptophan is not found at the CDR3 terminus, so this likely reflects a read error. The V gene is TRBV7-7, the J gene TRBJ2-5, with a tentative D call TRBD1 (6 bases). This CDR3 has 14 amino acids. Germline V gene sequence: CDR1 SSHAT, CDR2 FNYEAQ (reference sequence). CDR3 protein: CASSLRGYQETQYL. As DNA, the CDR3 is TGTGCTAGCAGCTTAAGGGGGTACCAAGAGACCCAGTACCTC.

This clonotype was picked up many times. This chain connects TRBV2 to TRBJ2-6, with D possibly TRBD1 on 6 matching bases. Germline V CDR1 and CDR2: SNHLY, FYNNEI. Trimming shortened V by 5 bases and J by 2 bases, and 10 bases separated the two germline ends. This CDR3 region has 15 residues. This CDR3 reads CASSSNRAGANVLTF. In nucleotides, the CDR3 is TGTGCCAGCAGTTCCAACAGGGCTGGGGCCAACGTCCTGACTTTC.

V is TRBV6-5 and J is TRBJ2-7, with D perhaps being TRBD1 or TRBD2 (5 bases each). Trimming cost V 8 bases and J 3 bases, with 17 bases left between them. From germline, CDR1 is MNHEY and CDR2 SVGAGI. The CDR3 consists of 14 residues. The CDR3 sequence: CASGLRGALYEQYF. The CDR3, as DNA: TGTGCCAGCGGGTTACGAGGGGCTCTCTACGAGCAGTACTTC.

This chain joins TRBV15 and TRBJ1-4, with 7 bases matching TRBD1. Germline CDR1 reads LNHNV; CDR2 reads YYDKDF (reference sequence). V was clipped by 3 bases and J by 7 bases; unmatched bases: 14. This CDR3 contains 17 residues. CDR3 sequence reads: CATSSAGDRELSEKLFF. The CDR3, as DNA: TGTGCCACCAGCAGTGCCGGAGACAGGGAGCTGAGTGAAAAACTGTTTTTT. The variable domain in full, with the rest retrieved from reference TRBV15 and TRBJ1-4, is DAMVIQNPRYQVTQFGKPVTLSCSQTLNHNVMYWYQQKSSQAPKLLFHYYDKDFNNEADTPDNFQSRRPNTSFCFLDIRSPGLGDTAMYLCATSSAGDRELSEKLFFGSGTQLSVL.